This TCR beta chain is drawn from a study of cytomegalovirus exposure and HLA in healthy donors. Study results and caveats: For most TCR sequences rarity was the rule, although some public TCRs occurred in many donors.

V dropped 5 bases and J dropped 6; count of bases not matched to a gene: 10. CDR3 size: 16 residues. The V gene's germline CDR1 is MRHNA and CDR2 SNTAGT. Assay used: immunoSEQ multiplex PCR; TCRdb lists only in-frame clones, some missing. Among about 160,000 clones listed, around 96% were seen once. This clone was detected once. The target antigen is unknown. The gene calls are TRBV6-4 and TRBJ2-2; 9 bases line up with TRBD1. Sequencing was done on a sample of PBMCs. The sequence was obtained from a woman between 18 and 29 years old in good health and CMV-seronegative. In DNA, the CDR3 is TGTGCCAGCAGTAACTTACAGGGGGCGCAAGCCGGGGAGCTGTTTTTT. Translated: CASSNLQGAQAGELFF.